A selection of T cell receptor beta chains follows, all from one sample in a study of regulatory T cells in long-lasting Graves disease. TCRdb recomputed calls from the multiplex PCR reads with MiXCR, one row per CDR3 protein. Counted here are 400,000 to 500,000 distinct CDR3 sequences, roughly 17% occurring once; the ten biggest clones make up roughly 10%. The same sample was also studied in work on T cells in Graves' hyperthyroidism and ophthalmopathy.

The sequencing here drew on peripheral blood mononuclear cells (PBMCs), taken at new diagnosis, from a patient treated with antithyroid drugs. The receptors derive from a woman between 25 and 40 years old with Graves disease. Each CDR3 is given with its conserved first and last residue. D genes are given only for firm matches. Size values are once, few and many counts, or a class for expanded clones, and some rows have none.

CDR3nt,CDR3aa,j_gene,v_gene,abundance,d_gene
TGCAGTGCTAGATCCAGACCCGGACTAGCGGGTACCGAGTTCTTC,CSARSRPGLAGTEFF,TRBJ2-1,TRBV20-1,-,TRBD2
TGCAGTGCTAGGGACAGTGGTCGAAAAGAGACCCAGTACTTC,CSARDSGRKETQYF,TRBJ2-5,TRBV20-1,-,-
TGTGCCAGCAGCAAAAAGACTAGCGGGTTCACAGATACGCAGTATTTT,CASSKKTSGFTDTQYF,TRBJ2-3,TRBV11-2,many,TRBD2
TGTGCCAGCAAAGCACGAGCTGGGGCCAACGTCCTGACTTTC,CASKARAGANVLTF,TRBJ2-6,TRBV28,many,-
TGTGCCAGCAGTTACTCCCAACTAGCTACCACAGATACGCAGTATTTT,CASSYSQLATTDTQYF,TRBJ2-3,TRBV6-5,many,-
TGTGCCAGCAGCTCGGGAGCGAACACCGGGGAGCTGTTTTTT,CASSSGANTGELFF,TRBJ2-2,TRBV7-9,-,-
TGCAGTGCTAGAGGCACCCACTACGAGCAGTACTTC,CSARGTHYEQYF,TRBJ2-7,TRBV20-1,many,-
TGTGCCAGCAGCCCGCGACTAGCGGGAGAGCATACAGATACGCAGTATTTT,CASSPRLAGEHTDTQYF,TRBJ2-3,TRBV7-9,-,TRBD2
TGCGCCAGCAGCCACCCGACAGGGGATCCCTATGGCTACACCTTC,CASSHPTGDPYGYTF,TRBJ1-2,TRBV4-3,many,TRBD1
TGCGCCAGCAGCTTGTTAGGGGGGCCTCTTCAGCCCCAGCATTTT,CASSLLGGPLQPQHF,TRBJ1-5,TRBV5-1,many,-
TGTGCCAGCAGCTGGGGTGGGCTGGGTACCGGGGAGCTGTTTTTT,CASSWGGLGTGELFF,TRBJ2-2,TRBV5-6,-,-
TGTGCCAGCAGGGGACCGGGACTAGCGGGCAATGAGCAGTTCTTC,CASRGPGLAGNEQFF,TRBJ2-1,TRBV12-3/TRBV12-4,few,TRBD2
TGCAGTGCTATAGTAGGGGGGCCTAAAGAGACCCAGTACTTC,CSAIVGGPKETQYF,TRBJ2-5,TRBV20-1,many,-
TGCGCCAGCAGCCCCGGGACACCTAACACCGGGGAGCTGTTTTTT,CASSPGTPNTGELFF,TRBJ2-2,TRBV5-1,many,-
TGTGCCAGCTCACCTACAGGACAGGGGTACGGCTACACCTTC,CASSPTGQGYGYTF,TRBJ1-2,TRBV18,many,TRBD1
TGCAGCGTAACCGGGACGGACCACAATCAGCCCCAGCATTTT,CSVTGTDHNQPQHF,TRBJ1-5,TRBV29-1,-,-
TGTGCCAGCAGCTTGGGTCTAGCGGGAGGTTCCTACGAGCAGTACTTC,CASSLGLAGGSYEQYF,TRBJ2-7,TRBV5-4,-,TRBD2
TGTGCCAGTAGTATGGATTGGGACAATGAGCAGTTCTTC,CASSMDWDNEQFF,TRBJ2-1,TRBV19,few,-
TGTGCCAGCAGTTACTCGATCAGAAACACTGAAGCTTTCTTT,CASSYSIRNTEAFF,TRBJ1-1,TRBV6-6,few,-
TGTGCCAGCAGTGAGATAGTGGAGCGGGATGGGGGCGTGGAGACCCAGTACTTC,CASSEIVERDGGVETQYF,TRBJ2-5,TRBV25-1,-,-
TGTGCCAGCAGTTTAAAGGGCACCATATATTTT,CASSLKGTIYF,TRBJ1-3,TRBV28,few,-
TGTGCCAGCAGTTACGACAGCCAAGAGACCCAGTACTTC,CASSYDSQETQYF,TRBJ2-5,TRBV5-5,many,-
TGTGCCAGCAGTGAGAGTAACACCGGGGAGCTGTTTTTT,CASSESNTGELFF,TRBJ2-2,TRBV6-4,-,-
TGTGCCAGCAGCTGGGAAGGACGGTACAATGAGCAGTTCTTC,CASSWEGRYNEQFF,TRBJ2-1,TRBV7-2,many,-
-,CGSLRASAETQYF,TRBJ2-5,TRBV7-9,few,-
TGTGCCAGCACTAGCGGGAGTTTTACAGATACGCAGTATTTT,CASTSGSFTDTQYF,TRBJ2-3,TRBV7-9,many,TRBD2
TGTGCCAGCAGTTTAAGGGATACAGATACGCAGTATTTT,CASSLRDTDTQYF,TRBJ2-3,TRBV28,many,-
TGTGCCAGCAGCTTAATAGGGGGTTTGGATGCTTTCTTT,CASSLIGGLDAFF,TRBJ1-1,TRBV11-2,once,-
TGCAGCGTGGGATGGACGATTACCTACGAGCAGTACTTC,CSVGWTITYEQYF,TRBJ2-7,TRBV29-1,-,-
TGTGCCAGCAGTGGTTGGACTAGCGGGACCTACGAGCAGTACTTC,CASSGWTSGTYEQYF,TRBJ2-7,TRBV27,many,TRBD2
TGTGCCAGCTCCCTCCAGGGGGCTAGGGGCTACACCTTC,CASSLQGARGYTF,TRBJ1-2,TRBV18,few,TRBD1
TGCAGTGCTAGAGCCCGGGACAGGGGATTCGAGGGGGGCTTTGGGAGCTTC,CSARARDRGFEGGFGSF,TRBJ2-7,TRBV20-1,-,TRBD1
TGTGCCAGTCGGGGACTAGCGGGCACTTCGAACACCGGGGAGCTGTTTTTT,CASRGLAGTSNTGELFF,TRBJ2-2,TRBV19,-,TRBD2
TGTGCCAGCAGAAGACGGTCCAATGAGCAGTTCTTC,CASRRRSNEQFF,TRBJ2-1,TRBV6-1,many,-
TGTGCCAGCAGCGTCGCTAGCGGCCTCCAAGAGACCCAGTACTTC,CASSVASGLQETQYF,TRBJ2-5,TRBV7-8,many,TRBD2
TGTGCCAGCAGCTTAGCACCGACAGGTCCCTACAATGAGCAGTTCTTC,CASSLAPTGPYNEQFF,TRBJ2-1,TRBV11-1,many,-
TGCAGTGGGAGAAGCGGGAGGAATATCTACGAGCAGTACTTC,CSGRSGRNIYEQYF,TRBJ2-7,TRBV20-1,many,TRBD2
TGTGCCTGGAGTGTATGGGTGACTAGCGGGAACACCGGGGAGCTGTTTTTT,CAWSVWVTSGNTGELFF,TRBJ2-2,TRBV30,many,TRBD2
TGTGCCACCCGGGAAAATCAGCCCCAGCATTTT,CATRENQPQHF,TRBJ1-5,TRBV6-2/TRBV6-3,-,-
TGTGCCAGCACTCCCGGACGGTCCTATGGCTACACCTTC,CASTPGRSYGYTF,TRBJ1-2,TRBV28,many,-
TGCAGTGCCGCGCTAGCGGGAGGTTTCCACGAGCAGTACTTC,CSAALAGGFHEQYF,TRBJ2-7,TRBV20-1,-,TRBD2
TGTGCCAGCTTCGGACAGGGGGCGAGAAGCTCCTACGAGCAGTACTTC,CASFGQGARSSYEQYF,TRBJ2-7,TRBV28,many,TRBD1
TGTGCCAGCAGTAAGTACTACGAGCAGTACTTC,CASSKYYEQYF,TRBJ2-7,TRBV12-3/TRBV12-4,-,-
TGTGCCAGCTCACTAGGACGAGGTTTCCAAGAGACCCAGTACTTC,CASSLGRGFQETQYF,TRBJ2-5,TRBV18,many,-
TGTGCCAGCAGGGGACCCTTGAACACCGGGGAGCTGTTTTTT,CASRGPLNTGELFF,TRBJ2-2,TRBV12-3/TRBV12-4,many,-
TGTGCCACCAGTGCCCGGAGGACCGGGGAGCTGTTTTTT,CATSARRTGELFF,TRBJ2-2,TRBV24-1,many,-
TGCAGCGTTGGGGGGGACTTGAGATTTTCAGATACGCAGTATTTT,CSVGGDLRFSDTQYF,TRBJ2-3,TRBV29-1,-,-
TGTGCCATCCAAGCGGGAGGAGTCTCCTACGAGCAGTACTTC,CAIQAGGVSYEQYF,TRBJ2-7,TRBV10-3,many,TRBD2
TGTGCCAGCAGCCCAATGTCGGTCAGTGTCAATGAGCAGTTCTTC,CASSPMSVSVNEQFF,TRBJ2-1,TRBV6-1,many,-
TGCAGTGCGTCGGACGTTGGGAACACTGAAGCTTTCTTT,CSASDVGNTEAFF,TRBJ1-1,TRBV20-1,many,-